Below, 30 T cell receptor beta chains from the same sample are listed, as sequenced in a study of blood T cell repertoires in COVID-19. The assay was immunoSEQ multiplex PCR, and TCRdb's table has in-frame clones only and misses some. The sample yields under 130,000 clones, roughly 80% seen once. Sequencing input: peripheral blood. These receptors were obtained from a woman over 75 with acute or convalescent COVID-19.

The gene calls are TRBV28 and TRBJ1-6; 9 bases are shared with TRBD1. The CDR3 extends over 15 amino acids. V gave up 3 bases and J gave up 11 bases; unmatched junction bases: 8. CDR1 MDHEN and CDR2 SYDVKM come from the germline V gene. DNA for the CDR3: TGTGCCAGCAGTTTCTCCGGGACAGGGCTGGCACCCCTCCACTTT. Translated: CASSFSGTGLAPLHF.

As DNA, the CDR3 is TGTGCCAGCAGCTTAGGCGGCCCGTCCTATAATTCACCCCTCCACTTT. This sequence encodes CASSLGGPSYNSPLHF. V and J are TRBV7-2 and TRBJ1-6; D is undetermined. The CDR3 has 16 residues. Looked up from germline, CDR1 is SGHTA and CDR2 is FQGNSA. V was cut by 1 base and J by 1 base, with 8 bases left in between.

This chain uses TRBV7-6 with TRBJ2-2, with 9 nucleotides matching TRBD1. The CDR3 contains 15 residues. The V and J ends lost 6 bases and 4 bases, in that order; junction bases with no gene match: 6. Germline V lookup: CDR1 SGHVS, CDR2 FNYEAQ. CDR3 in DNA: TGTGCCAGCAGTATCGGACAGGGGACCACCGGGGAGCTGTTTTTT. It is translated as CASSIGQGTTGELFF.

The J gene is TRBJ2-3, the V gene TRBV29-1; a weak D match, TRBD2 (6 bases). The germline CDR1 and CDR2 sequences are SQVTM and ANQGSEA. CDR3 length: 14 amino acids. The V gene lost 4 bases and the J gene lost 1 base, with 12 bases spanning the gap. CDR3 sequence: CSVGRGGGTDTQYF. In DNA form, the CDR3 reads TGCAGCGTTGGGAGGGGCGGGGGCACAGATACGCAGTATTTT.

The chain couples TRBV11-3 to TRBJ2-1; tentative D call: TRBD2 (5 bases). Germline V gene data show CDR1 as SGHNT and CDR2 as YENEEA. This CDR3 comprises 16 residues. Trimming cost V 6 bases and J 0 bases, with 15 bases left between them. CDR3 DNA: TGTGCCAGCAGTTCTCTCGGGGTAGGCTCCTACAATGAGCAGTTCTTC. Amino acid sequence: CASSSLGVGSYNEQFF.

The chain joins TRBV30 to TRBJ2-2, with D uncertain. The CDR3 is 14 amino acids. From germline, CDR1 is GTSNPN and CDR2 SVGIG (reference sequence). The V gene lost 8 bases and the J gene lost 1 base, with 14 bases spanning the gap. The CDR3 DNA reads TGTGCCCAAGAGACAAGACAGAACACCGGGGAGCTGTTTTTT. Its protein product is CAQETRQNTGELFF.

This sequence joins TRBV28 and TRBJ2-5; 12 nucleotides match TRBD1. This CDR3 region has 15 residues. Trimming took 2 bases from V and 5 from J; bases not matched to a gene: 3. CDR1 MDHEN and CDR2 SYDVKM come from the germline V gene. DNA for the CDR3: TGTGCCAGCAGTTTAGGGACAGGGGGCGGCGAGACCCAGTACTTC. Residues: CASSLGTGGGETQYF. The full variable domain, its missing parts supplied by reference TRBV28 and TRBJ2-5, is DVKVTQSSRYLVKRTGEKVFLECVQDMDHENMFWYRQDPGLGLRLIYFSYDVKMKEKGDIPEGYSVSREKKERFSLILESASTNQTSMYLCASSLGTGGGETQYFGPGTRLLVL.

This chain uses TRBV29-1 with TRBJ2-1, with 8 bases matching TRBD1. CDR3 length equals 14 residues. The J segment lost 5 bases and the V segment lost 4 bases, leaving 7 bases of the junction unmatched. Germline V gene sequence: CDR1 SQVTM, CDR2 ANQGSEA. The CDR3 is CSVGPRQGNNEQFF. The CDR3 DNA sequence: TGCAGCGTTGGGCCCCGACAGGGGAACAATGAGCAGTTCTTC.

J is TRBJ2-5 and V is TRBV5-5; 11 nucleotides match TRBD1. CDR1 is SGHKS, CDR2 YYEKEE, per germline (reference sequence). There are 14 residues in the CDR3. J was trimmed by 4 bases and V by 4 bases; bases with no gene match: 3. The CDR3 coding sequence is TGTGCCAGCAGCCCGGACAGGGGGCGAGAGACCCAGTACTTC. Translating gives CASSPDRGRETQYF.

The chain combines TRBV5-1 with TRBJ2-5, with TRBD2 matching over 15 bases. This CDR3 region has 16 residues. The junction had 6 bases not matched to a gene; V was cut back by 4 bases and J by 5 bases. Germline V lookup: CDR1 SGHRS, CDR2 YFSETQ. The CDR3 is CASSPRTSGRGETQYF. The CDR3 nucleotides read TGCGCCAGCAGCCCCAGGACTAGCGGGAGGGGGGAGACCCAGTACTTC.

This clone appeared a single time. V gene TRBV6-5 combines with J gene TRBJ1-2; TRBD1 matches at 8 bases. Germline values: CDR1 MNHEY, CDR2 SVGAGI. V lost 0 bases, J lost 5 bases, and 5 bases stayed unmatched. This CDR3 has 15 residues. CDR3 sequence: CASSYSSGGAYGYTF. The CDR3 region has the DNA TGTGCCAGCAGTTACTCCTCAGGGGGCGCATATGGCTACACCTTC.

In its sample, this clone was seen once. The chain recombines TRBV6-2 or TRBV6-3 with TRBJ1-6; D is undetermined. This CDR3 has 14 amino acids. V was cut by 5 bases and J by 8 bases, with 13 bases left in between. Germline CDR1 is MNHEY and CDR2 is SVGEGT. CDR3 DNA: TGTGCCAGCAGTAGGAGTGGAGGTGATTCACCCCTCCACTTT. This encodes CASSRSGGDSPLHF.

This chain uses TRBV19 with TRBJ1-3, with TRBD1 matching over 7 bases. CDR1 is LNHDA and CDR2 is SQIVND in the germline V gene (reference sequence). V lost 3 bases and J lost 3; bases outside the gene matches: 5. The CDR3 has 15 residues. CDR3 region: CASSMGRGYGNTIYF. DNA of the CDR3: TGTGCCAGTAGTATGGGCAGGGGGTATGGAAACACCATATATTTT.

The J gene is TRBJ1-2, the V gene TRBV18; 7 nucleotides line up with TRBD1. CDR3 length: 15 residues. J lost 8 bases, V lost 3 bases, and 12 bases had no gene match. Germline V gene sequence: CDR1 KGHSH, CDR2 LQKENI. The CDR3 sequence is CASSPLRGPEEGYTF. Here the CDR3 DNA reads TGTGCCAGCTCACCTTTGAGGGGGCCCGAGGAGGGCTACACCTTC.

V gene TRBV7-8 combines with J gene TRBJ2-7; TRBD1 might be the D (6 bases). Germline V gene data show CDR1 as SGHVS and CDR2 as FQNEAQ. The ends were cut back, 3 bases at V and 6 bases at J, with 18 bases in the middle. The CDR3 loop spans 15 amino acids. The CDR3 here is CASSLGDTRYSEQYF. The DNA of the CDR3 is TGTGCCAGCAGCTTGGGGGACACTAGATACTCCGAGCAGTACTTC. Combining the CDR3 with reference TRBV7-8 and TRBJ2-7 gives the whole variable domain GAGVSQSPRYKVAKRGQDVALRCDPISGHVSLFWYQQALGQGPEFLTYFQNEAQLDKSGLPSDRFFAERPEGSVSTLKIQRTQQEDSAVYLCASSLGDTRYSEQYFGPGTRLTVT.

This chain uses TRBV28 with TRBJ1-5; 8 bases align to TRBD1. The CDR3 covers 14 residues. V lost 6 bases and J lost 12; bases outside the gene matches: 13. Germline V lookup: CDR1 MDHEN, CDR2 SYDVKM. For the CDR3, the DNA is TGTGCCAGCAGCTCCGGGACAGGCACCTTTAACCAGCATTTT. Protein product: CASSSGTGTFNQHF.

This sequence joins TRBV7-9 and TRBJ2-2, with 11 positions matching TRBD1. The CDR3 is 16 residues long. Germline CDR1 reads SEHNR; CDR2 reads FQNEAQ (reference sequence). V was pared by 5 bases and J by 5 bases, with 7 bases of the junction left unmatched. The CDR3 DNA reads TGTGCCAGCAGCGCGTCCGGGACAGGGGGTACCGGGGAGCTGTTTTTT. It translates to CASSASGTGGTGELFF.

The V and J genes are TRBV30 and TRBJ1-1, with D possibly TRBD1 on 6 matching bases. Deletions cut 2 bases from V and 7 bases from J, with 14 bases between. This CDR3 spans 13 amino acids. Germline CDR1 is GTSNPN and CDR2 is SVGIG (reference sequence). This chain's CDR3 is CAWSRKGEGEAFF. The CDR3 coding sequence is TGTGCCTGGAGTAGAAAGGGGGAGGGTGAAGCTTTCTTT.

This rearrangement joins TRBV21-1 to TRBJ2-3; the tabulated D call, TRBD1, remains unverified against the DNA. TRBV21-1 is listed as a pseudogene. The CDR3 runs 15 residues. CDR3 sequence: CASSTQVASTDTQYF. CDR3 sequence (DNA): TGTGCCAGCAGTACACAGGTTGCTAGCACAGATACGCAGTATTTT.

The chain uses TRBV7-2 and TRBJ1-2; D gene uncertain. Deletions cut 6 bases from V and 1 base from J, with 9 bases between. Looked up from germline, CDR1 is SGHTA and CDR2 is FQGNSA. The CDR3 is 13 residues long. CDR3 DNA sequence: TGTGCCAGCAGTTCTTATAATAACTATGGCTACACCTTC. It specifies CASSSYNNYGYTF.

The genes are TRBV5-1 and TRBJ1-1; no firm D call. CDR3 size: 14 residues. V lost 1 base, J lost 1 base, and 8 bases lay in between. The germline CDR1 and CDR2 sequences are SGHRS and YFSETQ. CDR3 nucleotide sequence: TGCGCCAGCAGCTTGTCGACGGGGAACACTGAAGCTTTCTTT. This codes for CASSLSTGNTEAFF.

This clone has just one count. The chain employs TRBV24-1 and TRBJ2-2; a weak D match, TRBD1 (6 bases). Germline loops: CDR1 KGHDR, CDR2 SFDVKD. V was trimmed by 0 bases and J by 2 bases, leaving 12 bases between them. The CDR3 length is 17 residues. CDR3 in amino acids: CATSDLGVRGNTGELFF. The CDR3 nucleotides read TGTGCCACCAGTGATTTGGGGGTCAGGGGTAACACCGGGGAGCTGTTTTTT.

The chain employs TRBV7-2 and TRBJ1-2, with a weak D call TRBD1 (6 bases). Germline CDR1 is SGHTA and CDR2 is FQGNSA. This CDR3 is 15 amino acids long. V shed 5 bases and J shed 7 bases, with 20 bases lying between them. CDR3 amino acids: CASSPTWDKTGGYTF. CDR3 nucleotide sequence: TGTGCCAGCAGCCCCACCTGGGACAAGACGGGTGGCTACACCTTC.

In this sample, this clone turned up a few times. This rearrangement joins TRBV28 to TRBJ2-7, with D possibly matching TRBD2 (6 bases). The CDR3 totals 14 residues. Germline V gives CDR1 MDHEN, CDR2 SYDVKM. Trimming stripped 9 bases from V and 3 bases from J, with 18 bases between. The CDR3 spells CASRRTGDFYEQYV. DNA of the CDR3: TGTGCCAGTAGGCGGACGGGGGATTTCTACGAGCAGTACGTC.

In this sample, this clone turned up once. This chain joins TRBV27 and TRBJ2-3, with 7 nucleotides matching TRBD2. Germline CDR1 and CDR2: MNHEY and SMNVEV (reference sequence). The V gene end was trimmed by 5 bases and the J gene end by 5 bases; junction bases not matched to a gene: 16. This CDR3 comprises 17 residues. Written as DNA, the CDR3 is TGTGCCAGCAGTGCTACTCCCGGGACTACCGCCGAAGATACGCAGTATTTT. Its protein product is CASSATPGTTAEDTQYF.

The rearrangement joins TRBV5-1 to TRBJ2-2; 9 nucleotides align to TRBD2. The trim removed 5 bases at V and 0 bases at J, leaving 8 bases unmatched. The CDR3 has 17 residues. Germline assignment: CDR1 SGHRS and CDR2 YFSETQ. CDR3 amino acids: CASRNRAGGSNTGELFF. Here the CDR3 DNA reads TGCGCCAGCAGAAATAGGGCGGGAGGGTCGAACACCGGGGAGCTGTTTTTT.

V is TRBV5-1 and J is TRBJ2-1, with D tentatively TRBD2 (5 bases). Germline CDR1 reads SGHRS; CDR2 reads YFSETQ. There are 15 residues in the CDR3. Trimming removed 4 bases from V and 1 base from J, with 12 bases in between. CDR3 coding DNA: TGCGCCAGCAGCCTTGGGAGTTTTTCCTACAATGAGCAGTTCTTC. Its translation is CASSLGSFSYNEQFF.

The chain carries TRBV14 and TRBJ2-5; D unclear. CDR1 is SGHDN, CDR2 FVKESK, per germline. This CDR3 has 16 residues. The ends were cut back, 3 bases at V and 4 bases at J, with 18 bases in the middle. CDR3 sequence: CASSHLQRGLGETQYF. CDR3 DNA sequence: TGTGCCAGCAGCCACCTCCAAAGAGGTTTAGGAGAGACCCAGTACTTC.

The chain's CDR3 is CASSPQASVAPYNEQFF. The CDR3 DNA reads as TGTGCCAGCAGCCCACAAGCTTCCGTAGCGCCCTACAATGAGCAGTTCTTC. The chain joins TRBV3-1 (or the pseudogene TRBV3-2) to TRBJ2-1; maybe TRBD2 (5 bases). Looked up from germline, CDR1 is LGHDT and CDR2 is YNNKEL (reference sequence). The CDR3 is 17 amino acids. The germline V and J ends were trimmed by 4 bases and 2 bases, with 18 bases remaining between them.

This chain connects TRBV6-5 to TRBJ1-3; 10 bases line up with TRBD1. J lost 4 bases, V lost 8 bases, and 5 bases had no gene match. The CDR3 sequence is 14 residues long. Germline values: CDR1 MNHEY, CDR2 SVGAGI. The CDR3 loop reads CASVDRGLGNTIYF. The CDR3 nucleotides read TGTGCCAGCGTCGACAGGGGGCTCGGAAACACCATATATTTT.